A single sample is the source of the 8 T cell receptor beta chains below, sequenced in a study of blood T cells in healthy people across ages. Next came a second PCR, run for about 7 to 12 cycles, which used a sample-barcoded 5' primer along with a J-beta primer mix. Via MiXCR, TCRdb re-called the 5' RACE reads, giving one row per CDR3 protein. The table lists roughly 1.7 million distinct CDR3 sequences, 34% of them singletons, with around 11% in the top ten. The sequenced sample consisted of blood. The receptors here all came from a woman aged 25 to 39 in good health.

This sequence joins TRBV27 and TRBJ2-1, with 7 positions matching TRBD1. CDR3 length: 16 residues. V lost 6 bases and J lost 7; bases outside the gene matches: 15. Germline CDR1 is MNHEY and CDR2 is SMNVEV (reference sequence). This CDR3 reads CASRPPTGSGGNEQFF. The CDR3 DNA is TGTGCCAGCAGGCCACCGACAGGGTCCGGCGGAAATGAGCAGTTCTTC.

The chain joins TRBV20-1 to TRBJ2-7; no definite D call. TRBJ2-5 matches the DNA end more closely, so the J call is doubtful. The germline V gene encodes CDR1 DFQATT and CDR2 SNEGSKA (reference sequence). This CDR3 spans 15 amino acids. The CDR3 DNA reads TGCAGTGCTAGAGGTATGACTCACCAACGAGCGACCCAGTACTTC. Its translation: CSARGMTHQRATQYF.

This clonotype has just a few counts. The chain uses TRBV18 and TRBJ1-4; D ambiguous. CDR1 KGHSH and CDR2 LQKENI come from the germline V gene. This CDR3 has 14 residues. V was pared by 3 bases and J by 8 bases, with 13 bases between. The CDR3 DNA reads TGTGCCAGCTCACCCACCAAGCCCCGGGAAAAACTGTTTTTT. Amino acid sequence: CASSPTKPREKLFF.

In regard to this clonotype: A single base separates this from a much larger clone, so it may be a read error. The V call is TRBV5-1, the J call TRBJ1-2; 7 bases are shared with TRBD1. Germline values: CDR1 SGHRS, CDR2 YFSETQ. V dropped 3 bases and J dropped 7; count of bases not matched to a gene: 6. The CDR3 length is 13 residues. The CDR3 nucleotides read TGCGCCAGCAGCTCACAGGGGCAGGGTGGCTACACCTTC. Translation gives CASSSQGQGGYTF.

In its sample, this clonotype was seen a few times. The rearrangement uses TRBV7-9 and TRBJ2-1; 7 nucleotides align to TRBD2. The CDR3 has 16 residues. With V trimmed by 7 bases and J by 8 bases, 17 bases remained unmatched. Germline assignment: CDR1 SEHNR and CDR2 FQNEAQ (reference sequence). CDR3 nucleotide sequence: TGTGCCAGCAACCCCCCGCGCACGGGGGGAATCCATGAGCAGTTCTTC. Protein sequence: CASNPPRTGGIHEQFF.

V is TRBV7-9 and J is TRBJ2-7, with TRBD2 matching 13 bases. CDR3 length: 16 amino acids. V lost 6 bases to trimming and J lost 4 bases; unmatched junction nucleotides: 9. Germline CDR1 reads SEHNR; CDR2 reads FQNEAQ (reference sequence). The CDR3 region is CASSSPPTSGGYEQYF. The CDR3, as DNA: TGTGCCAGCAGTTCCCCCCCGACTAGCGGGGGGTACGAGCAGTACTTC.

CDR3 sequence (DNA): TGTGCCAGCAGCTTTAATCCGGAATTCGCCGAGCAGTACTTC. Translation gives CASSFNPEFAEQYF. The rearrangement uses TRBV11-2 and TRBJ2-7; D gene ambiguous. The CDR3 is 14 residues long. With 3 bases removed from V and 6 bases from J, the gap between germline ends came to 15 bases. Looked up from germline, CDR1 is SGHAT and CDR2 is FQNNGV.

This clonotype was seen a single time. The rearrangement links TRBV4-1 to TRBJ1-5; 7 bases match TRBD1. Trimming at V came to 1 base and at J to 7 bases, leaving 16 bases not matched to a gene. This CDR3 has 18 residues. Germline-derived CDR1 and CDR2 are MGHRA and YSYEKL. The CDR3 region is CASSQGRQGIRGRQPQHF. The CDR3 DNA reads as TGCGCCAGCAGCCAAGGCAGACAGGGAATCCGGGGAAGGCAGCCCCAGCATTTT.